The 18 T cell receptor beta chains below all came from one sample that was sequenced in a study of blood T cell repertoires in COVID-19. TCRdb's copy holds only in-frame clones and misses some; the assay was immunoSEQ multiplex PCR. The data contain about 110,000 clones, roughly 88% of them singletons. The sequencing sample was made of peripheral blood. The origin of the receptors is a human donor in a cohort sampled during active COVID-19.

The gene calls are TRBV5-1 and TRBJ2-7, with a weak D call TRBD2 (5 bases). This CDR3 spans 14 amino acids. Germline CDR1 reads SGHRS; CDR2 reads YFSETQ. The germline V and J ends were trimmed by 0 bases and 7 bases, with 14 bases remaining between them. CDR3 DNA sequence: TGCGCCAGCAGCTTGGAGACACCCCGAGGGGAGCAGTACTTC. Protein product: CASSLETPRGEQYF. The full variable domain, its missing parts supplied by reference TRBV5-1 and TRBJ2-7, is KAGVTQTPRYLIKTRGQQVTLSCSPISGHRSVSWYQQTPGQGLQFLFEYFSETQRNKGNFPGRFSGRQFSNSRSEMNVSTLELGDSALYLCASSLETPRGEQYFGPGTRLTVT.

The chain links TRBV30 to TRBJ1-2; D is ambiguous. CDR1 and CDR2 from the germline V gene are GTSNPN and SVGIG (reference sequence). Deletions cut 7 bases from V and 8 bases from J, with 11 bases between. This CDR3 is built from 10 residues. The CDR3 DNA sequence: TGTGCCTCCTCCGGAGGGGGCTACACCTTC. This gives the protein CASSGGGYTF.

This clone was counted a single time. The sample contains more than one DNA sequence encoding this CDR3. The CDR3 is CASRTGNTEAFF. Here the CDR3 DNA reads TGTGCCAGTAGGACGGGGAACACTGAAGCTTTCTTT. The V and J genes are TRBV19 and TRBJ1-1, with no clear D. Trimming stripped 6 bases from V and 1 base from J, with 6 bases between. The CDR3 runs to 12 residues. Germline CDR1 is LNHDA and CDR2 is SQIVND (reference sequence).

The chain links TRBV5-1 to TRBJ2-2, with a possible D match to TRBD2 (6 bases). CDR3 length equals 15 residues. Germline V gene lookup returns CDR1 SGHRS and CDR2 YFSETQ. V lost 3 bases to trimming and J lost 9 bases, with 18 bases between them. The CDR3 loop is CASSSGGTGTRELFF. CDR3 bases: TGCGCCAGCAGCTCCGGGGGTACTGGTACGAGGGAGCTGTTTTTT.

This sequence joins TRBV3-1 (or the pseudogene TRBV3-2) and TRBJ2-7, with D maybe TRBD2 (6 bases). CDR1 and CDR2 (germline): LGHDT, YNNKEL (reference sequence). The CDR3 runs 15 residues. V shed 1 base and J shed 0 bases, with 10 bases lying between them. The CDR3 nucleotides read TGTGCCAGCAGCCAAGCTGCGGGGTCCTCCTACGAGCAGTACTTC. It encodes CASSQAAGSSYEQYF.

The chain combines TRBV11-3 with TRBJ1-2; D is unclear. Deletions cut 8 bases from V and 2 bases from J, with 15 bases between. CDR1 and CDR2 from the germline V gene are SGHNT and YENEEA. This CDR3 contains 14 residues. This CDR3 reads CASRPGRANYGYTF. The CDR3 nucleotides read TGTGCCAGCCGTCCCGGGAGGGCCAACTATGGCTACACCTTC.

This CDR3 reads CASSSDNSYEQYF. The DNA of the CDR3 is TGTGCCAGCAGCTCGGACAACTCCTACGAGCAGTACTTC. The chain uses TRBV14 and TRBJ2-7, with D possibly being TRBD1 (5 bases). Trimming shortened V by 5 bases and J by 0 bases, and 8 bases separated the two germline ends. In germline, CDR1 is SGHDN, CDR2 FVKESK. The CDR3 is 13 residues long.

This clone turned up a few times. The CDR3 region is CASARSGVVGNTIYF. CDR3 bases: TGTGCCAGCGCGCGATCAGGGGTTGTAGGAAACACCATATATTTT. V usage is TRBV25-1 and J usage is TRBJ1-3; tentative D call: TRBD1 (6 bases). V was clipped by 8 bases and J by 4 bases, with 18 bases between them. Germline V gene lookup returns CDR1 MGHDK and CDR2 SYGVNS. The CDR3 loop spans 15 amino acids.

The V and J genes are TRBV5-1 and TRBJ2-2; 7 nucleotides align to TRBD1. There are 15 residues in the CDR3. Germline-derived CDR1 and CDR2 are SGHRS and YFSETQ. V lost 4 bases and J lost 7; bases outside the gene matches: 10. The CDR3 loop reads CASSRDGQESGELFF. CDR3 nucleotide sequence: TGCGCCAGCAGCCGGGATGGACAGGAGAGCGGGGAGCTGTTTTTT.

This chain joins TRBV7-8 and TRBJ1-5, with TRBD1 matching over 8 bases. CDR1 SGHVS and CDR2 FQNEAQ come from the germline V gene. This CDR3 comprises 15 residues. V lost 2 bases and J lost 5; bases outside the gene matches: 5. The CDR3 here is CASSLLGTGYQPQHF. The CDR3 DNA is TGTGCCAGCAGCTTATTGGGGACAGGTTATCAGCCCCAGCATTTT.

The chain joins TRBV3-1 (or the pseudogene TRBV3-2) to TRBJ1-2; D is ambiguous. The ends were cut back, 4 bases at V and 8 bases at J, with 20 bases in the middle. Germline assignment: CDR1 LGHDT and CDR2 YNNKEL (reference sequence). The CDR3 runs 15 residues. The DNA of the CDR3 is TGTGCCAGCAGCCGACGTGGTGCAAGCAGACTAGGCTACACCTTC. This sequence encodes CASSRRGASRLGYTF.

This clone was detected a few times. At the DNA level, this CDR3 is encoded by other sequences in the same sample as well. The CDR3 here is CASSPGGSSGNTIYF. The CDR3 DNA reads as TGTGCCAGCAGTCCAGGGGGGAGCTCTGGAAACACCATATATTTT. This chain uses TRBV27 with TRBJ1-3; 7 bases fit TRBD1. This CDR3 has 15 residues. V was clipped by 5 bases and J by 0 bases; unmatched bases: 4. Germline V gives CDR1 MNHEY, CDR2 SMNVEV (reference sequence).

V usage is TRBV19 and J usage is TRBJ2-7, with 9 bases lining up with TRBD2. CDR3 size: 13 residues. The germline CDR1 and CDR2 sequences are LNHDA and SQIVND (reference sequence). J gave up 5 bases and V 4 bases, and 3 bases lay outside the gene matches. The DNA of the CDR3 is TGTGCCAGTAGTACCCAGCGGGAGGACGAGCAGTACTTC. Translating gives CASSTQREDEQYF.

The genes are TRBV11-2 and TRBJ1-1; 8 bases are a match to TRBD1. Looked up from germline, CDR1 is SGHAT and CDR2 is FQNNGV. V lost 5 bases to trimming and J lost 6 bases; unmatched junction nucleotides: 14. This CDR3 has 16 residues. CDR3 sequence: CASSPLMGQVEAEAFF. In DNA, the CDR3 is TGTGCCAGCAGCCCCCTCATGGGACAGGTTGAAGCTGAAGCTTTCTTT.

The chain joins TRBV7-8 to TRBJ1-3, with 7 bases identical to TRBD1. Germline values: CDR1 SGHVS, CDR2 FQNEAQ. This CDR3 has 16 residues. Unmatched junction bases numbered 5, after V lost 0 bases and J lost 3 bases. As DNA, the CDR3 is TGTGCCAGCAGCTTAGCGAACCCAGGGGGTGGAAACACCATATATTTT. This codes for CASSLANPGGGNTIYF.

This clone was found a few times. The chain uses TRBV5-6 and TRBJ1-2; the D is unclear. CDR3 size: 12 residues. V was cut by 4 bases and J by 4 bases, with 8 bases left in between. Germline CDR1 reads SGHDT; CDR2 reads YYEEEE. The CDR3 DNA reads TGTGCCAGCAGCCTCGAAGCCTATGGCTACACCTTC. It yields the protein CASSLEAYGYTF.

The chain joins TRBV2 to TRBJ1-6; 7 nucleotides line up with TRBD1. After removal of 7 bases from V and 3 bases from J, the junction contained 6 bases not matched to a gene. The CDR3 runs 15 residues. Germline values: CDR1 SNHLY, CDR2 FYNNEI. This chain's CDR3 is CASKARGDYNSPLHF. The CDR3 DNA reads TGTGCCAGCAAGGCCAGGGGGGACTATAATTCACCCCTCCACTTT. Based on the CDR3 plus reference TRBV2 and TRBJ1-6, the full variable domain is EPEVTQTPSHQVTQMGQEVILRCVPISNHLYFYWYRQILGQKVEFLVSFYNNEISEKSEIFDDQFSVERPDGSNFTLKIRSTKLEDSAMYFCASKARGDYNSPLHFGNGTRLTVT.

This clone was counted a few times. The V gene is TRBV19, the J gene TRBJ2-2; 13 nucleotides agree with TRBD2. The CDR3 covers 17 residues. Germline V lookup: CDR1 LNHDA, CDR2 SQIVND (reference sequence). Trimming cost V 1 base and J 3 bases; bases outside gene matches: 2. The CDR3 protein is CASSIGGLAGHTGELFF. The CDR3 DNA follows: TGTGCCAGTAGTATAGGGGGACTAGCGGGGCACACCGGGGAGCTGTTTTTT. The whole variable domain, remainder taken from reference TRBV19 and TRBJ2-2, is DGGITQSPKYLFRKEGQNVTLSCEQNLNHDAMYWYRQDPGQGLRLIYYSQIVNDFQKGDIAEGYSVSREKKESFPLTVTSAQKNPTAFYLCASSIGGLAGHTGELFFGEGSRLTVL.